The following is a TCR beta chain sequence with its context. The sample originates from a study of OX40 agonist ivuxolimab in advanced cancers. Method: immunoSEQ multiplex PCR; TCRdb's copy keeps in-frame clones and lacks some. Of 25,000 to 35,000 clones detected, 86% appear once; the ten largest clones hold approximately 33%. The sequence came from an adult with an advanced solid tumor such as melanoma, head and neck, liver or kidney cancer. Sequencing was performed on CD4+ or CD8+ T cells sorted from blood, taken in a trial of the OX40 agonist ivuxolimab.

CDR3 in DNA: TGCGCCAGCAGCCAAGGCGGGGGGCAGGTCACAGATACGCAGTATTTT. Protein: CASSQGGGQVTDTQYF. This chain joins TRBV4-1 and TRBJ2-3; TRBD2 matches at 8 bases. This CDR3 is 16 amino acids long. Per germline, CDR1 MGHRA and CDR2 YSYEKL. The ends lost 1 base at V and 2 bases at J; junction bases unmatched: 5.